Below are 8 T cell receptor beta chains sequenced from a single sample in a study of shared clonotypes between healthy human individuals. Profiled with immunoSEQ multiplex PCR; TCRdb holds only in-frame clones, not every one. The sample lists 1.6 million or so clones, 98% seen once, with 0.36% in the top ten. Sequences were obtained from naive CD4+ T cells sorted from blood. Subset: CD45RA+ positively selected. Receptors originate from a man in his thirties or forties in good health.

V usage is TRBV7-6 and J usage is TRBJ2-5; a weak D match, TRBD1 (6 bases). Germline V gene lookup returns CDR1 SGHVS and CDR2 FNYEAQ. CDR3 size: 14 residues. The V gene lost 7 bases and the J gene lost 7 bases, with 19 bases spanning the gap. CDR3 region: CASTPTGPSGTQYF. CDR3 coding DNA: TGTGCCAGCACCCCGACAGGTCCCTCCGGGACCCAGTACTTC.

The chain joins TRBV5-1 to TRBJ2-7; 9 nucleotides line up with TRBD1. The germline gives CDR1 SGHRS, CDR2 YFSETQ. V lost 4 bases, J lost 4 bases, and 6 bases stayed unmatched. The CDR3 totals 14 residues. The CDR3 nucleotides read TGCGCCAGCAGCCGGGGACAGGGAGAATACGAGCAGTACTTC. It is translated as CASSRGQGEYEQYF. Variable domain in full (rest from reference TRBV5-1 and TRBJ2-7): KAGVTQTPRYLIKTRGQQVTLSCSPISGHRSVSWYQQTPGQGLQFLFEYFSETQRNKGNFPGRFSGRQFSNSRSEMNVSTLELGDSALYLCASSRGQGEYEQYFGPGTRLTVT.

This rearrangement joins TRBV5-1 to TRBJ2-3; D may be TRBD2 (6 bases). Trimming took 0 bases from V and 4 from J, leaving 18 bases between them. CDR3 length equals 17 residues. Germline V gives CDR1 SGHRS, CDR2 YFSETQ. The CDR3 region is CASSLDGGGKGADTQYF. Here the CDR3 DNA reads TGCGCCAGCAGCTTGGATGGAGGCGGGAAAGGCGCAGATACGCAGTATTTT.

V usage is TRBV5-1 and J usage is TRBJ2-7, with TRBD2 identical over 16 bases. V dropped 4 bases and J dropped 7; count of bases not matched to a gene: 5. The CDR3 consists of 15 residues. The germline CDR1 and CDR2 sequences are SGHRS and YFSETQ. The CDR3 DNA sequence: TGCGCCAGCAGCGCGGGACTAGCGGGAGGGCCGGAGCAGTACTTC. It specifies CASSAGLAGGPEQYF.

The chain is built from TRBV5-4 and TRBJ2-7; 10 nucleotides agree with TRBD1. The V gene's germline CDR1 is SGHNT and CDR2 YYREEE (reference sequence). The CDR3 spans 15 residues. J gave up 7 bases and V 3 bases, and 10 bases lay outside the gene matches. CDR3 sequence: CASSSPSGTGVEQYF. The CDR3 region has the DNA TGTGCCAGCAGCTCACCTTCCGGGACAGGGGTTGAGCAGTACTTC.

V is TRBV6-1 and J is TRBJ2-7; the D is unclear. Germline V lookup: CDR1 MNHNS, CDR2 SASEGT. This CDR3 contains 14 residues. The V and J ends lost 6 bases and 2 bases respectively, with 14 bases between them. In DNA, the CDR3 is TGTGCCAGCAGCTTCCTTGGGTACCCCTACGAGCAGTACTTC. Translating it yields CASSFLGYPYEQYF.

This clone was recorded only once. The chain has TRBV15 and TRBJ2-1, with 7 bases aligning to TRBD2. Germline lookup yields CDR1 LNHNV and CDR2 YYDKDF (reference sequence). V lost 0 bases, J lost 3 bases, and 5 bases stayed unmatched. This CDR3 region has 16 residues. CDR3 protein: CATSRDEASGYNEQFF. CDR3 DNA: TGTGCCACCAGCAGAGATGAGGCTAGCGGCTACAATGAGCAGTTCTTC.

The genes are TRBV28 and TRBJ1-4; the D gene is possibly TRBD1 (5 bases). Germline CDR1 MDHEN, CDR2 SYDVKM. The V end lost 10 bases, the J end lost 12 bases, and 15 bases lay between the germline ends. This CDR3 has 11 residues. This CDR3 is CATLTRGQLFF. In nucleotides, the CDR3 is TGTGCCACCCTTACCCGGGGCCAACTGTTTTTT.